One and the same sample provided the 30 T cell receptor beta chains below, sequenced in a study of Tregs in tolerant kidney transplant recipients. Here immunoSEQ multiplex PCR was the method, and the copy in TCRdb shows in-frame clones only, minus some. The sample has approximately 60,000 clones, about 86% seen once. The sequenced material came from CD4+ T cells from blood. These receptors were obtained from a human donor in good health.

The chain uses TRBV7-7 and TRBJ2-1; 15 positions match TRBD2. In germline, CDR1 is SSHAT, CDR2 FNYEAQ (reference sequence). This CDR3 region has 19 residues. J lost 2 bases, V lost 5 bases, and 10 bases had no gene match. The chain's CDR3 is CASSPGLAGGLSTYNEQFF. The CDR3 bases are TGTGCCAGCAGCCCAGGACTAGCGGGGGGGCTTAGTACCTACAATGAGCAGTTCTTC.

The rearrangement links TRBV18 to TRBJ2-1, with 10 positions matching TRBD1. The germline V gene has CDR1 KGHSH and CDR2 LQKENI. CDR3 length: 17 residues. V shed 2 bases, J shed 2 bases, and the junction held 6 bases outside the gene matches. Here the CDR3 reads CASSPGPGQGTYNEQFF. CDR3 sequence (DNA): TGTGCCAGCTCACCAGGGCCGGGACAGGGGACCTACAATGAGCAGTTCTTC.

This chain joins TRBV9 and TRBJ2-2; no clear D. V lost 0 bases to trimming and J lost 8 bases, with 17 bases between them. Germline CDR1 and CDR2: SGDLS and YYNGEE. The CDR3 has 16 residues. The CDR3 DNA is TGTGCCAGCAGCGTAGGGAAGAGCCTCGAAGTAGGGGAGCTGTTTTTT. As protein: CASSVGKSLEVGELFF.

V and J are TRBV14 and TRBJ1-1, with D perhaps matching TRBD1 (5 bases). CDR3 length equals 17 residues. V lost 1 base and J 0 bases, leaving 15 bases between the germline ends. Germline V gives CDR1 SGHDN, CDR2 FVKESK. The CDR3 region is CASSQVNFRTLNTEAFF. The CDR3 nucleotides are TGTGCCAGCAGCCAAGTAAATTTCCGGACATTGAACACTGAAGCTTTCTTT.

V gene TRBV4-3 combines with J gene TRBJ2-1; TRBD2 matches 8 bases. The CDR3 covers 15 residues. Losses at the gene ends were 3 bases for V and 2 bases for J; bases not matched to a gene: 3. CDR1 and CDR2 (germline): LGHNA, YSLEER. In DNA form, the CDR3 reads TGCGCCAGCAGCCAGGGGACTAGAACCTACAATGAGCAGTTCTTC. The encoded protein is CASSQGTRTYNEQFF.

In this sample, this clone turned up once. This chain links TRBV18 with TRBJ1-6; TRBD1 agrees at 7 bases. V gave up 4 bases and J gave up 9 bases; unmatched junction bases: 6. From germline, CDR1 is KGHSH and CDR2 LQKENI. The CDR3 length is 14 residues. Here the CDR3 DNA reads TGTGCCAGCTCACGACAGGGAGGGGGTTCACCCCTCCACTTT. Encoded protein: CASSRQGGGSPLHF.

V gene TRBV4-3 combines with J gene TRBJ2-7; 9 bases fit TRBD1. CDR3 length: 14 residues. Unmatched junction bases numbered 3, after V lost 4 bases and J lost 2 bases. Germline V gives CDR1 LGHNA, CDR2 YSLEER. CDR3 in amino acids: CASSLGQGTYEQYF. The CDR3 DNA reads as TGCGCCAGCAGCCTGGGACAGGGAACCTACGAGCAGTACTTC.

This clone was counted between two and nine times. The rearrangement links TRBV29-1 to TRBJ1-1; tentatively, D is TRBD1 (6 bases). Trimming took off 7 bases at V and 0 bases at J, with 24 bases between the two ends. The germline CDR1 and CDR2 sequences are SQVTM and ANQGSEA. The CDR3 extends over 17 amino acids. The CDR3 coding sequence is TGCAGCGCCTGGGTTATCGGGGGCAGGTCGATGAACACTGAAGCTTTCTTT. Amino acids: CSAWVIGGRSMNTEAFF.

The V and J genes are TRBV6-4 and TRBJ2-2; 7 bases map to TRBD2. Germline V gives CDR1 MRHNA, CDR2 SNTAGT. V gave up 6 bases and J gave up 4 bases; unmatched junction bases: 11. CDR3 length equals 16 residues. CDR3 coding DNA: TGTGCCAGCAGCGAGCCGGGAGGAGGAGTCACCGGGGAGCTGTTTTTT. This encodes CASSEPGGGVTGELFF.

The rearrangement joins TRBV4-2 to TRBJ2-7, with D perhaps matching TRBD2 (6 bases). Germline loops: CDR1 LGHNA, CDR2 YNFKEQ. The CDR3 totals 16 residues. V was cut by 0 bases and J by 2 bases, with 14 bases left in between. The CDR3 is CASSQEKISGPYEQYF. The CDR3 DNA follows: TGTGCCAGCAGCCAAGAGAAGATTAGCGGACCCTACGAGCAGTACTTC.

The genes are TRBV13 and TRBJ2-5; 8 bases line up with TRBD2. The ends lost 0 bases at V and 1 base at J; junction bases unmatched: 10. The germline V gene encodes CDR1 PRHDT and CDR2 FYEKMQ (reference sequence). The CDR3 length is 18 residues. The CDR3, as DNA: TGTGCCAGCAGCTTAGGAAGAGCGGGGGAGAACCTCCAAGAGACCCAGTACTTC. Translation gives CASSLGRAGENLQETQYF.

This sequence joins TRBV12-5 and TRBJ1-1, with no clear D. Trimming cost V 4 bases and J 4 bases, with 16 bases left between them. Germline V gene lookup returns CDR1 LGHNT and CDR2 FRNRAP. This CDR3 is built from 15 residues. The CDR3 loop is CASGSSGWGSTEAFF. CDR3 bases: TGTGCTAGTGGTTCCTCCGGGTGGGGTTCCACTGAAGCTTTCTTT.

The CDR3 DNA reads as TGTGCCAGCAGCTTGGGGCAGGGCCCAACTAATGAAAAACTGTTTTTT. Amino acids: CASSLGQGPTNEKLFF. This chain uses TRBV5-5 with TRBJ1-4; possibly TRBD1 for D (5 bases). Looked up from germline, CDR1 is SGHKS and CDR2 is YYEKEE (reference sequence). The CDR3 is 16 residues long. Trimming removed 0 bases at V and 0 bases at J, with 9 bases between.

The chain recombines TRBV7-3 with TRBJ1-2; D is unresolved. Germline CDR1 is SGHTA and CDR2 is FQGTGA. CDR3 length equals 15 residues. Trimming took 5 bases from V and 0 from J, leaving 13 bases between them. The CDR3, as DNA: TGTGCCAGCAGCCGGACCCTCCAGCCTAACTATGGCTACACCTTC. This encodes CASSRTLQPNYGYTF.

CDR3 protein: CAISSGTGAGDTQYF. In nucleotides, the CDR3 is TGTGCCATCAGCTCAGGGACAGGGGCGGGAGATACGCAGTATTTT. This sequence joins TRBV10-3 and TRBJ2-3; TRBD1 agrees at 10 bases. Losses at the gene ends were 6 bases for V and 5 bases for J; bases not matched to a gene: 8. From germline, CDR1 is ENHRY and CDR2 SYGVKD. The CDR3 has 15 residues.

This chain joins TRBV5-1 and TRBJ2-1; 13 bases fit TRBD2. This CDR3 is 16 amino acids long. Germline lookup yields CDR1 SGHRS and CDR2 YFSETQ. The trim removed 3 bases at V and 2 bases at J, leaving 2 bases unmatched. CDR3 region: CASSWGLAGTYNEQFF. Here the CDR3 DNA reads TGCGCCAGCAGCTGGGGACTAGCGGGGACCTACAATGAGCAGTTCTTC.

The chain joins TRBV10-3 to TRBJ2-5, with D possibly TRBD1 on 6 matching bases. Germline-derived CDR1 and CDR2 are ENHRY and SYGVKD. Trimming removed 6 bases at V and 0 bases at J, with 11 bases between. The CDR3 has 14 residues. CDR3 region: CAIRATGYQETQYF. CDR3 in DNA: TGTGCCATCAGAGCCACAGGGTACCAAGAGACCCAGTACTTC.

V usage is TRBV15 and J usage is TRBJ2-5; TRBD1 matches at 7 bases. CDR1 LNHNV and CDR2 YYDKDF come from the germline V gene (reference sequence). Germline trimming cut 9 bases from V and 1 base from J; bases unmatched to any gene: 8. The CDR3 runs 14 residues. The CDR3 spells CATQPTGTQETQYF. As DNA, the CDR3 is TGTGCCACTCAACCGACAGGGACCCAAGAGACCCAGTACTTC.

This clone showed up just a few times. The chain combines TRBV10-3 with TRBJ2-7; 7 bases match TRBD1. V trimming: 10 bases; J trimming: 2 bases; junction bases outside the gene matches: 14. The V gene's germline CDR1 is ENHRY and CDR2 SYGVKD. There are 15 residues in the CDR3. CDR3 region: CATARLDRAPYEQYF. Here the CDR3 DNA reads TGTGCCACAGCGCGGCTAGACAGGGCTCCCTACGAGCAGTACTTC.

The chain joins TRBV7-8 to TRBJ1-5, with a tentative D call TRBD1 (5 bases). Germline CDR1 is SGHVS and CDR2 is FQNEAQ. Trimming removed 1 base at V and 6 bases at J, with 13 bases between. The CDR3 has 15 residues. The DNA for the CDR3 is TGTGCCAGCAGCTTAGGCAGGGAAGGTGGTCAGCCCCAGCATTTT. This gives the protein CASSLGREGGQPQHF.

The chain carries TRBV10-3 and TRBJ2-2; 8 nucleotides match TRBD1. Unmatched junction bases numbered 10, after V lost 3 bases and J lost 7 bases. CDR3 length equals 16 residues. Germline assignment: CDR1 ENHRY and CDR2 SYGVKD. CDR3 sequence (DNA): TGTGCCATCAGTGACCGAAGGCAGGGGGCAGGCGGGGAGCTGTTTTTT. Protein sequence: CAISDRRQGAGGELFF.

The gene calls are TRBV18 and TRBJ2-4; 9 nucleotides align to TRBD1. The CDR3 contains 20 residues. V was pared by 3 bases and J by 0 bases, with 15 bases of the junction left unmatched. Germline CDR1 reads KGHSH; CDR2 reads LQKENI. This CDR3 is CASSPLQSRDRVLAKNIQYF. CDR3 bases: TGTGCCAGCTCACCCCTCCAGTCCCGGGACAGGGTACTAGCCAAAAACATTCAGTACTTC.

The rearrangement links TRBV2 to TRBJ2-7; maybe TRBD1 (6 bases). CDR1 SNHLY and CDR2 FYNNEI come from the germline V gene. This CDR3 has 12 residues. Trimming shortened V by 11 bases and J by 2 bases, and 13 bases separated the two germline ends. CDR3 sequence (DNA): TGTGCCGCACGTAGGGGGACCTACGAGCAGTACTTC. Amino acids: CAARRGTYEQYF.

The V call is TRBV11-2, the J call TRBJ2-1; D is uncertain. The V end was cut by 3 bases, the J end by 1 base, with 10 bases between. Germline CDR1 SGHAT, CDR2 FQNNGV. There are 15 residues in the CDR3. CDR3 in amino acids: CASSLGAESYNEQFF. In DNA form, the CDR3 reads TGTGCCAGCAGCTTGGGCGCGGAATCCTACAATGAGCAGTTCTTC.

The rearrangement links TRBV6-6 to TRBJ1-2, with D possibly being TRBD1 (5 bases). The CDR3 has 13 amino acids. Between the trimmed V and J ends, which lost 5 bases and 8 bases, there was a span of 15 bases. The V gene's germline CDR1 is MNHNY and CDR2 SVGAGI (reference sequence). CDR3 in amino acids: CASSGGALVGYTF. As DNA, the CDR3 is TGTGCCAGCAGTGGCGGGGCCCTGGTAGGCTACACCTTC.

The CDR3 is CSAPDGLGAFF. The CDR3 region has the DNA TGCAGTGCTCCGGACGGCCTAGGGGCTTTCTTT. The chain is built from TRBV20-1 and TRBJ1-1; D is ambiguous. Germline CDR1 DFQATT, CDR2 SNEGSKA (reference sequence). This CDR3 spans 11 amino acids. The V and J ends lost 5 bases and 11 bases respectively, with 15 bases between them.

This clone was seen just once. The rearrangement joins TRBV5-1 to TRBJ2-5; D call uncertain. V was cut by 1 base and J by 2 bases, with 9 bases left in between. The CDR3 totals 14 residues. The V gene's germline CDR1 is SGHRS and CDR2 YFSETQ. The chain's CDR3 is CASSLIAYQETQYF. In nucleotides, the CDR3 is TGCGCCAGCAGCTTGATTGCATATCAAGAGACCCAGTACTTC. The full variable domain, with the rest looked up from reference TRBV5-1 and TRBJ2-5, is KAGVTQTPRYLIKTRGQQVTLSCSPISGHRSVSWYQQTPGQGLQFLFEYFSETQRNKGNFPGRFSGRQFSNSRSEMNVSTLELGDSALYLCASSLIAYQETQYFGPGTRLLVL.

CDR3 in DNA: TGTGCCTGGAGTGTAGCGGGAGGGCCAGTCATTCAGTACTTC. This gives the protein CAWSVAGGPVIQYF. The rearrangement links TRBV30 to TRBJ2-4; TRBD2 matches at 10 bases. Unmatched junction bases numbered 5, after V lost 0 bases and J lost 9 bases. Germline-derived CDR1 and CDR2 are GTSNPN and SVGIG (reference sequence). This CDR3 comprises 14 residues.

J is TRBJ2-7 and V is TRBV7-2; 11 bases match TRBD2. CDR3 length: 14 residues. J was trimmed by 3 bases and V by 5 bases; bases with no gene match: 3. Germline CDR1 reads SGHTA; CDR2 reads FQGNSA. The CDR3 spells CASSPGLADYEQYF. CDR3 in DNA: TGTGCCAGCAGCCCGGGACTAGCGGACTACGAGCAGTACTTC. Full variable domain (missing parts from reference TRBV7-2 and TRBJ2-7): GAGVSQSPSNKVTEKGKDVELRCDPISGHTALYWYRQSLGQGLEFLIYFQGNSAPDKSGLPSDRFSAERTGGSVSTLTIQRTQQEDSAVYLCASSPGLADYEQYFGPGTRLTVT.

This clone was observed a single time. V gene TRBV30 combines with J gene TRBJ2-5, with 7 bases fitting TRBD2. V shed 3 bases, J shed 7 bases, and the junction held 14 bases outside the gene matches. Germline V lookup: CDR1 GTSNPN, CDR2 SVGIG (reference sequence). The CDR3 is 15 residues long. CDR3 nucleotide sequence: TGTGCCTGGAGAGTAGTAGGCGGGAGCCTCACGACCCAGTACTTC. As protein: CAWRVVGGSLTTQYF.